Listed below are T cell receptor beta chains from one sample, sequenced in a study of cytomegalovirus exposure and HLA in healthy donors. Assay: immunoSEQ multiplex PCR; the TCRdb copy retains only in-frame clones and omits some. The sample comprises some 110,000 clones, 75% to 80% of which are singletons, and roughly 6% rests with the top ten. Sequenced: PBMCs. The receptor source for this set is a man in his fifties or sixties in good health and CMV-seropositive. Each CDR3 is given with its conserved first and last residue. Fields, in order: V gene, clone size, D gene, J gene, CDR3 protein, CDR3 DNA. The D gene is left open where the match is weak. A clone size is listed for some rows: how often the clone was seen (once, few, many), or a class if it is expanded.

V: TRBV18; size: few; D: -; J: TRBJ1-6; CDR3: CASSPRDNSPLHF; DNA: TGTGCCAGCTCACCTCGGGATAATTCACCCCTCCACTTT
V: TRBV7-9; size: -; D: TRBD1; J: TRBJ2-3; CDR3: CASSLDRSTDTQYF; DNA: TGTGCCAGCAGCCTGGACAGGAGCACAGATACGCAGTATTTT
V: TRBV19; size: -; D: TRBD2; J: TRBJ2-1; CDR3: CASSIIGGSSYNEQFF; DNA: TGTGCCAGTAGTATTATCGGGGGGAGCTCCTACAATGAGCAGTTCTTC
V: TRBV19; size: -; D: TRBD2; J: TRBJ2-3; CDR3: CASTPVRVAGTTDTQYF; DNA: TGTGCCAGTACCCCGGTCCGGGTAGCGGGGACAACAGATACGCAGTATTTT
V: TRBV30; size: -; D: TRBD1; J: TRBJ1-2; CDR3: CAWNRGGKSYGYTF; DNA: TGTGCCTGGAACAGGGGGGGGAAGAGCTATGGCTACACCTTC
V: TRBV6-6; size: -; D: -; J: TRBJ2-2; CDR3: CASSNLGGATGELFF; DNA: TGTGCCAGCAGCAACCTAGGGGGGGCAACCGGGGAGCTGTTTTTT
V: TRBV4-1; size: few; D: TRBD2; J: TRBJ2-1; CDR3: CASSQEKASGTSGYNEQFF; DNA: TGCGCCAGCAGCCAAGAAAAGGCCTCGGGGACTAGCGGTTACAATGAGCAGTTCTTC
V: TRBV14; size: -; D: TRBD1; J: TRBJ2-7; CDR3: CASSRGTGSAYEQYF; DNA: TGTGCCAGCAGCCGCGGGACAGGGAGTGCGTACGAGCAGTACTTC
V: TRBV9; size: -; D: -; J: TRBJ2-1; CDR3: CASSSQVGRLNEQFF; DNA: TGTGCCAGCAGCTCCCAGGTGGGGCGCCTTAATGAGCAGTTCTTC
V: TRBV7-2; size: -; D: -; J: TRBJ2-7; CDR3: CASSLDQGGEQYF; DNA: TGTGCCAGCAGCTTAGATCAGGGCGGCGAGCAGTACTTC
V: TRBV6-5; size: few; D: TRBD1; J: TRBJ2-7; CDR3: CASKDRELYEQYF; DNA: TGTGCCAGCAAGGACAGGGAACTATACGAGCAGTACTTC
V: TRBV14; size: -; D: TRBD1; J: TRBJ2-2; CDR3: CASSHDRGTNTGELFF; DNA: TGTGCCAGCAGCCACGACAGGGGCACGAACACCGGGGAGCTGTTTTTT
V: TRBV6-4; size: few; D: -; J: TRBJ2-1; CDR3: CASSDKSGIYNEQFF; DNA: TGTGCCAGCAGTGACAAGAGCGGAATCTACAATGAGCAGTTCTTC
V: TRBV6-5; size: few; D: -; J: TRBJ1-3; CDR3: CASTRTIPGNTIYF; DNA: TGTGCCAGCACCCGGACAATCCCTGGAAACACCATATATTTT
V: TRBV7-3; size: -; D: TRBD1; J: TRBJ2-5; CDR3: CASSLGTGGGETQYF; DNA: TGTGCCAGCAGCTTAGGGACAGGGGGCGGTGAGACCCAGTACTTC
V: TRBV6-5; size: -; D: -; J: TRBJ1-5; CDR3: CASSRTYSNQPQHF; DNA: TGTGCCAGCAGTCGTACCTATAGCAATCAGCCCCAGCATTTT
V: TRBV4-3; size: -; D: TRBD2; J: TRBJ2-4; CDR3: CASSPERGENIQYF; DNA: TGCGCCAGCAGCCCCGAGCGGGGGGAAAACATTCAGTACTTC
V: TRBV7-2; size: -; D: TRBD1; J: TRBJ2-7; CDR3: CASSYGGSRGQGREQYF; DNA: TGTGCCAGCAGCTATGGGGGGAGCCGAGGACAGGGGAGGGAGCAGTACTTC
V: TRBV4-3; size: -; D: TRBD1; J: TRBJ2-3; CDR3: CASSQEQGAGTDTQYF; DNA: TGCGCCAGCAGCCAAGAACAGGGGGCCGGCACAGATACGCAGTATTTT
V: TRBV6-1; size: -; D: -; J: TRBJ1-5; CDR3: CASGAGGNQPQHF; DNA: TGTGCCAGCGGAGCAGGGGGCAATCAGCCCCAGCATTTT
V: TRBV6-6; size: -; D: -; J: TRBJ1-1; CDR3: CASRHKGVLAEAFF; DNA: TGTGCCAGCAGGCATAAGGGGGTCCTAGCTGAAGCTTTCTTT
V: TRBV29-1; size: -; D: TRBD1; J: TRBJ2-4; CDR3: CSVINRGSTKNIQYF; DNA: TGCAGCGTCATAAACAGGGGTTCCACCAAAAACATTCAGTACTTC
V: TRBV5-1; size: -; D: TRBD1; J: TRBJ1-6; CDR3: CASSSTTTGGVSPLHF; DNA: TGCGCCAGCAGCTCGACTACGACAGGGGGCGTTTCACCCCTCCACTTT
V: TRBV13; size: -; D: TRBD1; J: TRBJ2-1; CDR3: CASSLDRGNEQFF; DNA: TGTGCCAGCAGCTTGGACAGGGGGAATGAGCAGTTCTTC
V: TRBV7-2; size: -; D: TRBD1; J: TRBJ2-7; CDR3: CASSYKLSGTGVSEQYF; DNA: TGTGCCAGCAGCTACAAGCTCTCCGGGACAGGGGTCTCCGAGCAGTACTTC
V: TRBV7-6; size: -; D: -; J: TRBJ2-3; CDR3: CASSLDIGERDTQYF; DNA: TGTGCCAGCAGCTTAGATATAGGGGAACGGGATACGCAGTATTTT
V: TRBV11-2; size: few; D: -; J: TRBJ2-3; CDR3: CASSSPSAGNTDTQYF; DNA: TGTGCCAGCAGCTCTCCTTCGGCGGGGAACACAGATACGCAGTATTTT
V: TRBV10-3; size: -; D: TRBD1; J: TRBJ2-3; CDR3: CAISESTGASTDTQYF; DNA: TGTGCCATCAGTGAGTCTACAGGGGCCTCCACAGATACGCAGTATTTT
V: TRBV5-1; size: -; D: -; J: TRBJ1-3; CDR3: CASSSQGRGNTIYF; DNA: TGCGCCAGCAGCTCTCAGGGGAGAGGAAACACCATATATTTT
V: TRBV6-1; size: -; D: -; J: TRBJ1-6; CDR3: CASSEAFNGNSPLHF; DNA: TGTGCCAGCAGTGAAGCTTTTAACGGTAATTCACCCCTCCACTTT
V: TRBV30; size: -; D: TRBD1; J: TRBJ1-3; CDR3: CAWTKTPGQRNTIYF; DNA: TGTGCCTGGACGAAAACGCCGGGACAGCGAAACACCATATATTTT
V: TRBV4-1; size: -; D: TRBD2; J: TRBJ2-1; CDR3: CASSQGGLAADNEQFF; DNA: TGCGCCAGCAGCCAAGGGGGACTAGCGGCGGACAATGAGCAGTTCTTC
V: TRBV15; size: -; D: -; J: TRBJ2-5; CDR3: CATSRDQGPETQYF; DNA: TGTGCCACCAGCAGAGATCAGGGTCCAGAGACCCAGTACTTC
V: TRBV30; size: -; D: -; J: TRBJ1-2; CDR3: CAWSVPGVVYGYTF; DNA: TGTGCCTGGAGTGTCCCCGGGGTGGTCTATGGCTACACCTTC
V: TRBV6-1; size: -; D: -; J: TRBJ1-6; CDR3: CATKGQADSPLHF; DNA: TGTGCCACCAAGGGGCAGGCGGATTCACCCCTCCACTTT
V: TRBV7-3; size: -; D: TRBD2; J: TRBJ2-1; CDR3: CASSLSLAGNREQFF; DNA: TGTGCCAGCAGCTTATCGCTAGCGGGGAATAGGGAGCAGTTCTTC
V: TRBV7-8; size: once; D: TRBD2; J: TRBJ2-3; CDR3: CASSLLAGLPIRTDTQYF; DNA: TGTGCCAGCAGCTTATTAGCGGGGCTACCCATCCGGACAGATACGCAGTATTTT
V: TRBV29-1; size: -; D: TRBD1; J: TRBJ1-2; CDR3: CSVRDRGNYGYTF; DNA: TGCAGCGTGCGGGACAGGGGGAACTATGGCTACACCTTC
V: TRBV7-9; size: -; D: -; J: TRBJ2-1; CDR3: CASTLNREQFF; DNA: TGTGCCAGCACCTTAAACAGGGAGCAGTTCTTC
V: TRBV5-4; size: few; D: TRBD1; J: TRBJ1-1; CDR3: CASSPGQWDTEAFF; DNA: TGTGCCAGCAGCCCGGGACAGTGGGACACTGAAGCTTTCTTT